One and the same sample provided the 24 T cell receptor beta chains below, sequenced in a study of cytomegalovirus exposure and HLA in healthy donors. Both 60 Vbeta primers and 13 Jbeta primers went into the PCR. Produced via immunoSEQ multiplex PCR; TCRdb's table is partial and in-frame only. The table includes about 120,000 clones, less than 80% detected once. What was sequenced was PBMCs. These TCRs come from a woman aged 40 to 50 in good health and CMV-seropositive.

This chain links TRBV15 with TRBJ2-7; D uncertain. Germline CDR1 is LNHNV and CDR2 is YYDKDF (reference sequence). The V end lost 5 bases, the J end lost 2 bases, and 10 bases lay between the germline ends. This CDR3 is 13 amino acids long. The CDR3, as DNA: TGTGCCACCAGCCTGACGGAGACCTACGAGCAGTACTTC. Amino acids: CATSLTETYEQYF.

This clone has only a few counts. The rearrangement joins TRBV13 to TRBJ2-1; D might be TRBD1 (5 bases). CDR1 is PRHDT, CDR2 FYEKMQ, per germline (reference sequence). The CDR3 spans 14 residues. The V end was cut by 3 bases, the J end by 4 bases, with 10 bases between. The CDR3 sequence is CASSFRTRYNEQFF. The CDR3 DNA sequence: TGTGCCAGCAGCTTTAGGACAAGATACAATGAGCAGTTCTTC.

The sample holds a few counts of this clone. V usage is TRBV11-2 and J usage is TRBJ2-7; maybe TRBD2 (6 bases). Germline CDR1 SGHAT, CDR2 FQNNGV. V lost 0 bases to trimming and J lost 4 bases, with 13 bases between them. The CDR3 runs 15 residues. CDR3 in amino acids: CASSLESGVRYEQYF. The CDR3 DNA reads as TGTGCCAGCAGCTTAGAGTCGGGAGTAAGGTACGAGCAGTACTTC.

The J gene is TRBJ1-1, the V gene TRBV2; TRBD1 is a possible D gene (6 bases). Trimming shortened V by 5 bases and J by 5 bases, and 12 bases separated the two germline ends. Germline CDR1 reads SNHLY; CDR2 reads FYNNEI. There are 13 residues in the CDR3. The CDR3 DNA sequence: TGTGCCAGCAGTCAGGGGCGGCGGACTGAAGCTTTCTTT. Translating it yields CASSQGRRTEAFF. Based on the CDR3 plus reference TRBV2 and TRBJ1-1, the full variable domain is EPEVTQTPSHQVTQMGQEVILRCVPISNHLYFYWYRQILGQKVEFLVSFYNNEISEKSEIFDDQFSVERPDGSNFTLKIRSTKLEDSAMYFCASSQGRRTEAFFGQGTRLTVV.

The chain recombines TRBV4-1 with TRBJ2-6; 7 positions match TRBD1. Trimming removed 4 bases from V and 0 bases from J; junction bases left unmatched: 21. The CDR3 runs 22 residues. The germline V gene has CDR1 MGHRA and CDR2 YSYEKL. The CDR3 loop reads CASSPNAGGGGVWSSGANVLTF. The DNA for the CDR3 is TGCGCCAGCAGCCCGAACGCAGGGGGTGGTGGGGTTTGGAGCTCTGGGGCCAACGTCCTGACTTTC.

The CDR3 reads CASSSRTGGAYEQYF. The CDR3 nucleotides read TGTGCCAGCAGTTCGCGGACAGGGGGTGCCTACGAGCAGTACTTC. The chain combines TRBV27 with TRBJ2-7; TRBD1 matches 10 bases. The V gene end was trimmed by 4 bases and the J gene end by 2 bases; junction bases not matched to a gene: 5. Germline CDR1 and CDR2: MNHEY and SMNVEV (reference sequence). The CDR3 covers 15 residues.

This sequence joins TRBV29-1 and TRBJ2-3; 9 bases match TRBD2. The V gene end was trimmed by 4 bases and the J gene end by 1 base; junction bases not matched to a gene: 3. This CDR3 region has 14 residues. Germline V gene data show CDR1 as SQVTM and CDR2 as ANQGSEA. The CDR3 region has the DNA TGCAGCGTTGTTCGGACTAGCGGCACAGATACGCAGTATTTT. This sequence encodes CSVVRTSGTDTQYF.

The chain recombines TRBV4-1 with TRBJ2-1; 8 nucleotides match TRBD2. Germline values: CDR1 MGHRA, CDR2 YSYEKL. Trimming cost V 0 bases and J 1 base; bases outside gene matches: 17. CDR3 length equals 21 residues. DNA of the CDR3: TGCGCCAGCAGCCAAGAAGGCGGGGTGTTAGCGGGACCTACTTCCTACAATGAGCAGTTCTTC. Translating gives CASSQEGGVLAGPTSYNEQFF.

This chain uses TRBV29-1 with TRBJ2-2, with 7 nucleotides matching TRBD1. V lost 1 base to trimming and J lost 1 base; unmatched junction nucleotides: 0. The germline gives CDR1 SQVTM, CDR2 ANQGSEA. CDR3 size: 14 residues. In nucleotides, the CDR3 is TGCAGCGTTGAAGGGACAGGGAACACCGGGGAGCTGTTTTTT. This codes for CSVEGTGNTGELFF.

This chain joins TRBV28 and TRBJ2-3; 8 bases align to TRBD2. After removal of 5 bases from V and 2 bases from J, the junction contained 12 bases not matched to a gene. CDR1 is MDHEN and CDR2 is SYDVKM in the germline V gene. This CDR3 spans 17 amino acids. CDR3 coding DNA: TGTGCCAGCAGTCTCGGGGCTAGCGGGTGGAACACAGATACGCAGTATTTT. Translation gives CASSLGASGWNTDTQYF.

This sequence joins TRBV27 and TRBJ2-1, with no clear D. The CDR3 is made up of 12 amino acids. Deletions cut 2 bases from V and 8 bases from J, with 7 bases between. In germline, CDR1 is MNHEY, CDR2 SMNVEV (reference sequence). The DNA of the CDR3 is TGTGCCAGCAGTTTACAGAACCATGAGCAGTTCTTC. Translation: CASSLQNHEQFF.

DNA for the CDR3: TGTGCCAGCTCAGAGATGACAGGCCCCTACGAGCAGTACTTC. This encodes CASSEMTGPYEQYF. V gene TRBV18 combines with J gene TRBJ2-7, with D possibly being TRBD1 (6 bases). Germline V lookup: CDR1 KGHSH, CDR2 LQKENI. The CDR3 contains 14 residues. Deletions cut 5 bases from V and 2 bases from J, with 13 bases between.

This chain links TRBV27 with TRBJ1-1, with no clear D. Germline-derived CDR1 and CDR2 are MNHEY and SMNVEV (reference sequence). The CDR3 has 15 amino acids. With 5 bases removed from V and 4 bases from J, the gap between germline ends came to 17 bases. The CDR3 region is CASSPRASSSTEAFF. The CDR3 bases are TGTGCCAGCAGTCCTAGAGCGTCTAGCAGCACTGAAGCTTTCTTT.

The CDR3 sequence is CASSQGRGQETQYF. CDR3 coding DNA: TGCGCCAGCAGCCAAGGCCGGGGGCAAGAGACCCAGTACTTC. The chain links TRBV4-1 to TRBJ2-5, with D perhaps TRBD2 (6 bases). Per the germline V gene, CDR1 is MGHRA and CDR2 is YSYEKL. CDR3 size: 14 residues. Trimming took off 1 base at V and 2 bases at J, with 8 bases between the two ends.

The V and J genes are TRBV6-1 and TRBJ1-2; 8 bases line up with TRBD1. V shed 7 bases, J shed 4 bases, and the junction held 11 bases outside the gene matches. Germline V gene lookup returns CDR1 MNHNS and CDR2 SASEGT. The CDR3 runs 15 residues. The CDR3, as DNA: TGTGCCAGCAATCCAGGGGGCATAATAGGCTATGGCTACACCTTC. Protein sequence: CASNPGGIIGYGYTF.

V gene TRBV7-9 combines with J gene TRBJ2-1; 11 positions match TRBD2. This CDR3 is 16 amino acids long. The J segment lost 4 bases and the V segment lost 1 base, leaving 3 bases of the junction unmatched. The V gene's germline CDR1 is SEHNR and CDR2 FQNEAQ (reference sequence). CDR3 DNA: TGTGCCAGCAGCTTAGTCCTAGCGGGAGGTTACAATGAGCAGTTCTTC. This gives the protein CASSLVLAGGYNEQFF.

The chain has TRBV4-3 and TRBJ2-2, with a weak D call TRBD2 (6 bases). The V end lost 3 bases, the J end lost 4 bases, and 12 bases lay between the germline ends. The germline V gene encodes CDR1 LGHNA and CDR2 YSLEER. The CDR3 loop spans 15 amino acids. CDR3 nucleotides: TGCGCCAGCAGCCACTTCGCGGGGAGCACCGGGGAGCTGTTTTTT. The encoded protein is CASSHFAGSTGELFF.

The CDR3 sequence: CASSPTQEDYGYTF. The CDR3 DNA reads TGTGCCAGCTCACCAACCCAGGAAGACTATGGCTACACCTTC. The chain is built from TRBV18 and TRBJ1-2; D not resolved. V dropped 2 bases and J dropped 3 bases, with 10 bases sitting between them. Germline-derived CDR1 and CDR2 are KGHSH and LQKENI. The CDR3 runs 14 residues.

The chain combines TRBV7-9 with TRBJ1-1; D might be TRBD1 (6 bases). V was trimmed by 3 bases and J by 1 base, leaving 12 bases between them. CDR1 and CDR2 (germline): SEHNR, FQNEAQ (reference sequence). The CDR3 covers 15 residues. CDR3 residues: CASSFGDTTNTEAFF. The CDR3 nucleotides are TGTGCCAGCAGCTTCGGGGACACCACGAACACTGAAGCTTTCTTT.

CDR3 region: CASSPLAGGKSTDTQYF. CDR3 DNA: TGTGCCAGCTCACCACTAGCGGGAGGAAAGAGCACAGATACGCAGTATTTT. The rearrangement joins TRBV18 to TRBJ2-3; the match to TRBD2 covers 10 bases. J gave up 0 bases and V 1 base, and 4 bases lay outside the gene matches. Germline loops: CDR1 KGHSH, CDR2 LQKENI. The CDR3 covers 17 residues.

The chain recombines TRBV1 with TRBJ2-3; TRBD2 is the table's D call and was not checked against the DNA. TRBV1 is tagged as a pseudogene. This CDR3 is built from 17 residues. The CDR3 DNA is TGCACCAGCAGCCAGGAGACTAGCGGGGAGATGGCAGATACGCAGTATTTT. This translates into CTSSQETSGEMADTQYF.

The rearrangement uses TRBV15 and TRBJ2-1; TRBD1 matches 9 bases. Germline V gene lookup returns CDR1 LNHNV and CDR2 YYDKDF (reference sequence). This CDR3 is built from 17 residues. V trimming: 1 base; J trimming: 6 bases; junction bases outside the gene matches: 10. This CDR3 reads CATSRVTGTGFRNEQFF. The CDR3 nucleotides are TGTGCCACCAGCAGAGTTACCGGGACAGGGTTTCGCAATGAGCAGTTCTTC.

This clone was picked up many times. The V and J genes are TRBV5-4 and TRBJ2-1; 14 bases are shared with TRBD2. CDR3 length equals 16 residues. Germline V gene lookup returns CDR1 SGHNT and CDR2 YYREEE (reference sequence). V trimming: 0 bases; J trimming: 8 bases; junction bases outside the gene matches: 4. This chain's CDR3 is CASSLVPGLAGDEQFF. In nucleotides, the CDR3 is TGTGCCAGCAGCTTGGTTCCGGGACTAGCGGGAGATGAGCAGTTCTTC.

The rearrangement joins TRBV5-1 to TRBJ1-2; maybe TRBD1 (5 bases). V was cut by 1 base and J by 8 bases, with 12 bases left in between. CDR3 length equals 13 residues. Germline CDR1 reads SGHRS; CDR2 reads YFSETQ. CDR3 in DNA: TGCGCCAGCAGCTTGTGGCAGGGCGGAGGCTACACCTTC. Its protein is CASSLWQGGGYTF.